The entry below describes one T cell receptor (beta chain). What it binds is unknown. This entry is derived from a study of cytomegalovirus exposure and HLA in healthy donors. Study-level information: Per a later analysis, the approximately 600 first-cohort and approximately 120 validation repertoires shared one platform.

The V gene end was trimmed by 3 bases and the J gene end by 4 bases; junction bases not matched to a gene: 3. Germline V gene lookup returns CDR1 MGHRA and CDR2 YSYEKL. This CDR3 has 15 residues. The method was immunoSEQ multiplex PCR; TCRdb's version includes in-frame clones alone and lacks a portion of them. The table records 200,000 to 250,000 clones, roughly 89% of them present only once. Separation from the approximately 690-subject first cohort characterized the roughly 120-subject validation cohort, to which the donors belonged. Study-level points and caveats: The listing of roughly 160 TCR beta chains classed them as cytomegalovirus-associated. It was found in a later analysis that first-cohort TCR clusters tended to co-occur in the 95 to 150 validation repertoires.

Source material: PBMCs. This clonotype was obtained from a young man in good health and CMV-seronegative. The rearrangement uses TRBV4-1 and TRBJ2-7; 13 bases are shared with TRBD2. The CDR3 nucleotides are TGCGCCAGCAGCCACGGGACTAGCGGGATGTACGAGCAGTACTTC. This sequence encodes CASSHGTSGMYEQYF.